The rows below give T cell receptor beta chains drawn from one sample of a study of shared clonotypes between healthy human individuals. Profiling relied on immunoSEQ multiplex PCR, and the TCRdb table lists in-frame clones only, not all of them. Counted here are approximately 340,000 clones, 73% occurring once; the ten biggest clones make up around 9.3%. Material: memory CD4+ T cells sorted from blood. The receptors shown here come from a man under 40 in good health. The CDR3 runs from the conserved cysteine through the conserved F or W. D genes are given only for firm matches. Clone size appears in some rows only: once, few, many, or a class for an expanded clone.

clone size,CDR3 length,D gene,J gene,V gene,CDR3 protein,CDR3 DNA
-,13,-,TRBJ1-4,TRBV18,CASQGGTNEKLFF,TGTGCCAGCCAAGGAGGCACTAATGAAAAACTGTTTTTT
-,12,TRBD1,TRBJ1-2,TRBV10-1,CARRTGVGGYTF,TGCGCCAGAAGGACAGGGGTGGGTGGCTACACCTTC
-,16,TRBD2,TRBJ2-3,TRBV7-9,CASSRQAGGPTDTQYF,TGTGCCAGCAGCCGCCAAGCGGGAGGGCCCACAGATACGCAGTATTTT
-,18,TRBD1,TRBJ1-5,TRBV2,CASSESRGHGYSNQPQHF,TGTGCCAGCAGCGAATCCAGGGGGCACGGGTATAGCAATCAGCCCCAGCATTTT
many,14,-,TRBJ2-2,TRBV5-1,CASSRTDNTGELFF,TGCGCCAGCAGCCGGACGGACAACACCGGGGAGCTGTTTTTT
-,15,TRBD2,TRBJ2-5,TRBV27,CASSGLAGEQETQYF,TGTGCCAGCAGTGGCCTAGCGGGAGAGCAGGAGACCCAGTACTTC
-,17,TRBD2,TRBJ2-3,TRBV10-3,CAISEGTSGRATDTQYF,TGTGCCATCAGTGAGGGGACTAGCGGGAGGGCAACAGATACGCAGTATTTT
-,16,TRBD2,TRBJ2-5,TRBV2,CASSEAGSGRGETQYF,TGTGCCAGCAGTGAGGCGGGCAGCGGGAGAGGGGAGACCCAGTACTTC
-,14,-,TRBJ2-7,TRBV5-4,CASNNRDGSYEQYF,TGTGCCAGCAACAATCGGGACGGCTCCTACGAGCAGTACTTC
-,13,TRBD2,TRBJ2-1,TRBV2,CASSSGSYNEQFF,TGTGCCAGCAGTAGCGGGAGCTACAATGAGCAGTTCTTC
few,15,-,TRBJ2-5,TRBV7-9,CASSFGAQARETQYF,TGTGCCAGCAGCTTTGGGGCGCAGGCCAGGGAGACCCAGTACTTC
-,14,-,TRBJ2-4,TRBV5-1,CASSLSGTENIQYF,TGCGCCAGCAGCTTAAGTGGGACCGAAAACATTCAGTACTTC
-,14,-,TRBJ2-7,TRBV28,CASSNQGGPYEQYF,TGTGCCAGCAGTAACCAGGGGGGCCCCTACGAGCAGTACTTC
once,14,-,TRBJ2-4,TRBV27,CASSVQGAKNIQYF,TGTGCCAGCAGTGTCCAGGGAGCCAAAAACATTCAGTACTTC
-,14,TRBD2,TRBJ2-7,TRBV9,CASSVGSGSYEQYF,TGTGCCAGCAGCGTAGGGAGCGGGAGCTACGAGCAGTACTTC
few,15,TRBD1,TRBJ1-5,TRBV6-1,CASRSTGGTNQPQHF,TGTGCCAGCAGGTCGACAGGGGGCACCAATCAGCCCCAGCATTTT
once,13,-,TRBJ2-7,TRBV7-6,CASSRDGTYEQYF,TGTGCCAGCAGCCGGGACGGTACCTACGAGCAGTACTTC
-,15,-,TRBJ2-5,TRBV11-3,CASSLGVQGAETQYF,TGTGCCAGCAGCTTAGGGGTTCAGGGAGCAGAGACCCAGTACTTC
few,15,-,TRBJ1-1,TRBV29-1,CSVTKPQGLNTEAFF,TGCAGCGTTACAAAGCCACAGGGACTGAACACTGAAGCTTTCTTT